This passage covers 9 T cell receptor beta chains from one sample sequenced in a study of control samples from healthy donors and cancer patients (dated by TCRdb to the early 2020s). The receptor library was made with the immunoSEQ multiplex PCR assay. TCRdb re-hosts the immuneACCESS table, in-frame sequences only. Its copies lack some clones; in the studies checked, an unresolved V gene accounts for under half of them, and the cause for the rest is not known. This sample holds approximately 150,000 clones; 75% to 95% were observed only once. The ten largest clones take up about 3% of the sample. The specimen sequenced was blood. The receptor set was obtained from a man aged 25-40 years in good health.

The count of this clone is one. The chain joins TRBV6-1 to TRBJ2-5, with D possibly being TRBD1 (6 bases). CDR3 length equals 13 residues. Germline V gene sequence: CDR1 MNHNS, CDR2 SASEGT. Trimming shortened V by 2 bases and J by 6 bases, and 10 bases separated the two germline ends. The CDR3 region has the DNA TGTGCCAGCAGTGAACAGGGGATACAGACCCAGTACTTC. This encodes CASSEQGIQTQYF.

The chain links TRBV24-1 to TRBJ2-7; D is undetermined. This CDR3 has 9 residues. CDR1 and CDR2 from the germline V gene are KGHDR and SFDVKD. The V gene lost 9 bases and the J gene lost 7 bases, with 6 bases spanning the gap. The CDR3 sequence is CATLDEQYF. CDR3 DNA sequence: TGTGCCACCCTAGATGAGCAGTACTTC.

This chain links TRBV19 with TRBJ1-5; 9 bases agree with TRBD1. J lost 3 bases, V lost 4 bases, and 4 bases had no gene match. The CDR3 extends over 15 amino acids. The germline gives CDR1 LNHDA, CDR2 SQIVND (reference sequence). The CDR3 DNA reads TGTGCCAGTAGTAAGGGACAGGGATCCAATCAGCCCCAGCATTTT. This translates into CASSKGQGSNQPQHF.

This clone was counted a few times. The gene calls are TRBV7-2 and TRBJ1-4; maybe TRBD1 (5 bases). Trimming shortened V by 1 base and J by 5 bases, and 17 bases separated the two germline ends. The germline CDR1 and CDR2 sequences are SGHTA and FQGNSA. This CDR3 spans 17 amino acids. In nucleotides, the CDR3 is TGTGCCAGCAGCTTAGGGCGCGTGGGGACCGCGAATGAAAAACTGTTTTTT. This gives the protein CASSLGRVGTANEKLFF. Full variable domain (missing parts from reference TRBV7-2 and TRBJ1-4): GAGVSQSPSNKVTEKGKDVELRCDPISGHTALYWYRQSLGQGLEFLIYFQGNSAPDKSGLPSDRFSAERTGGSVSTLTIQRTQQEDSAVYLCASSLGRVGTANEKLFFGSGTQLSVL.

The chain employs TRBV7-6 and TRBJ2-7; 12 bases line up with TRBD2. This CDR3 region has 16 residues. Trimming at V came to 5 bases and at J to 4 bases, leaving 9 bases not matched to a gene. Germline lookup yields CDR1 SGHVS and CDR2 FNYEAQ. The CDR3: CASSPGLAGGRYEQYF. CDR3 coding DNA: TGTGCCAGCAGCCCCGGTCTAGCGGGGGGGCGATACGAGCAGTACTTC.

V gene TRBV12-5 combines with J gene TRBJ2-3; 7 positions agree with TRBD1. Germline values: CDR1 LGHNT, CDR2 FRNRAP. This CDR3 is built from 15 residues. The V gene end was trimmed by 5 bases and the J gene end by 3 bases; junction bases not matched to a gene: 8. CDR3 residues: CASGVLATGTDTQYF. The CDR3, as DNA: TGTGCTAGTGGTGTCCTGGCGACAGGGACAGATACGCAGTATTTT.

V usage is TRBV19 and J usage is TRBJ1-5; D is uncertain. Germline V gene sequence: CDR1 LNHDA, CDR2 SQIVND (reference sequence). The V gene lost 3 bases and the J gene lost 4 bases, with 13 bases spanning the gap. CDR3 size: 15 residues. The CDR3 region is CASSIGSLGNQPQHF. The CDR3 DNA follows: TGTGCCAGTAGTATTGGCAGCCTGGGAAATCAGCCCCAGCATTTT.

This CDR3 is CASSLPGLDSPLHF. Written as DNA, the CDR3 is TGTGCCAGCAGCTTACCAGGGTTAGATTCACCCCTCCACTTT. The chain employs TRBV7-2 and TRBJ1-6; possible D gene TRBD1, 5 bases. The V gene's germline CDR1 is SGHTA and CDR2 FQGNSA. Trimming took off 2 bases at V and 8 bases at J, with 10 bases between the two ends. The CDR3 runs to 14 residues.

This chain links TRBV6-5 with TRBJ1-3; maybe TRBD1 (5 bases). The V and J ends lost 2 bases and 4 bases respectively, with 12 bases between them. Germline V CDR1 and CDR2: MNHEY, SVGAGI. The CDR3 consists of 15 residues. DNA of the CDR3: TGTGCCAGCAGTTACGGGGGGACGGAAGGAAACACCATATATTTT. Protein product: CASSYGGTEGNTIYF.